A selection of T cell receptor beta chains follows, all from one sample in a study of cytomegalovirus exposure and HLA in healthy donors. Assay used: immunoSEQ multiplex PCR; TCRdb lists only in-frame clones, some missing. The repertoire consists of 160,000 or so clones, with nearly 80% occurring once and the leading ten covering 6.3%. Sequenced input: PBMCs. These receptors came from a man aged 35 to 55 in good health and CMV-seropositive. CDR3s include the opening cysteine and the closing phenylalanine or tryptophan. A D gene is named only where the DNA matches it firmly. Clone size is given for some rows only: seen once, a few or many times, or a class if the clone is expanded.

TGTGCCAGCAGCCGTCGGGGGGAAGGAGAGACCCAGTACTTC | CASSRRGEGETQYF | TRBJ2-5 | once | TRBV14 | TRBD2
TGTACCAGCAGCTTAGCGCGGGACCCATCCGTCTACGAGCAGTACTTC | CTSSLARDPSVYEQYF | TRBJ2-7 | once | TRBV7-8 | NA
TGTGCCAGTGACGGGGACAGGATAAAAACTTTCTTT | CASDGDRIKTFF | TRBJ1-1 | NA | TRBV2 | TRBD1
TGTGCCAGCAGCCACCGACTAGTCTCTAGGTACAATGAGCAGTTCTTC | CASSHRLVSRYNEQFF | TRBJ2-1 | NA | TRBV7-9 | NA
TGTGCCAGCAGTTTTATTGGGGGGGGACAGCAGTTCTTC | CASSFIGGGQQFF | TRBJ2-1 | NA | TRBV27 | TRBD2
TGCGCCAGCAGGGAGCGGGGGATACACAATGAGCAGTTCTTC | CASRERGIHNEQFF | TRBJ2-1 | NA | TRBV5-1 | TRBD2
TGTGCCAGCAGTCCCAGAACCTACGAGCAGTACTTC | CASSPRTYEQYF | TRBJ2-7 | NA | TRBV2 | NA
TGTGCCAGTAGCACAGGGCCCTCTGGGGCCAACGTCCTGACTTTC | CASSTGPSGANVLTF | TRBJ2-6 | NA | TRBV19 | NA
TGTGCCAGCAGCCTCAGAGGGTCCCTTACCGAGCAGTACTTC | CASSLRGSLTEQYF | TRBJ2-7 | NA | TRBV5-5 | NA
TGTGCCAGCAGTTCTAGGACTAGCCTAAGCACCTACGAGCAGTACTTC | CASSSRTSLSTYEQYF | TRBJ2-7 | NA | TRBV6-5 | TRBD2
TGTGCCAGCAGTTTGGTCCCCGGGCAGGGGAAGGGGGACACTGAAGCTTTCTTT | CASSLVPGQGKGDTEAFF | TRBJ1-1 | few | TRBV27 | NA
TGTGCCAGCAGCGTAGGACTAGCGGGACAGCAGTTCTTC | CASSVGLAGQQFF | TRBJ2-1 | NA | TRBV9 | TRBD2
TGTGCCTGGAGTTCTATTCTCGGAGGATTCCAAGAGACCCAGTACTTC | CAWSSILGGFQETQYF | TRBJ2-5 | NA | TRBV30 | NA
TGTGCCAGTAGAAACTCCGGACTATTCTCTGGGGCCAACGTCCTGACTTTC | CASRNSGLFSGANVLTF | TRBJ2-6 | NA | TRBV19 | NA
TGTGCCAGCAGCAAAAAAAGGCGACAGGAGAACACCGGGGAGCTGTTTTTT | CASSKKRRQENTGELFF | TRBJ2-2 | NA | TRBV21-1 | NA
TGTGCCAGCTCACCTGGGACAGATCAAGAGCAGTTCTTC | CASSPGTDQEQFF | TRBJ2-1 | NA | TRBV18 | TRBD1
TGTGCCAGCAGCCACACCGGGACTGAAGCTTTCTTT | CASSHTGTEAFF | TRBJ1-1 | NA | TRBV6-5 | NA
TGCGCCAGCAGTGATAGCGGGAGACTATACGAGCAGTACTTC | CASSDSGRLYEQYF | TRBJ2-7 | NA | TRBV10-1 | TRBD2
TGTGCCAGCAGCGTAGCTGGTGGGGGACTAGCGGGAGGGCAGGAGCAGTTCTTC | CASSVAGGGLAGGQEQFF | TRBJ2-1 | NA | TRBV9 | TRBD2
TGTGCCAGCAGGGGGACTAGCGGGGGATCCTACGAGCAGTACTTC | CASRGTSGGSYEQYF | TRBJ2-7 | NA | TRBV6-5 | TRBD2
TGCAGCGTTGGGGGAGGGGTTAGAGGGGTGGATGAGCAGTTCTTC | CSVGGGVRGVDEQFF | TRBJ2-1 | NA | TRBV29-1 | TRBD2
TGTGCCAGCAGCGGCTGGCGGGAGGGCTCCTACGAGCAGTACTTC | CASSGWREGSYEQYF | TRBJ2-7 | NA | TRBV7-6 | TRBD2
TGTGCCATCAGTTCCGGGACAGGGGGCAACGTCGTCCCCCCAGATACGCAGTATTTT | CAISSGTGGNVVPPDTQYF | TRBJ2-3 | NA | TRBV10-3 | TRBD1
TGTGCCAGCAGCTTAGTAGCGGGAGGAGCCAAAAACAGTCAGTACTTC | CASSLVAGGAKNSQYF | TRBJ2-4 | once | TRBV7-6 | TRBD2
TGTGCCAGCAGCCGACTTGGTTGGAACGAGCAGTACTTC | CASSRLGWNEQYF | TRBJ2-7 | few | TRBV5-8 | NA
TGTGCCAGCAGTGACCCCGGACTGGGCACAGATACGCAGTATTTT | CASSDPGLGTDTQYF | TRBJ2-3 | NA | TRBV6-4 | NA
TGTGCCAGTACTTTAAAGGCGAGCGGATCCTACGAGCAGTACTTC | CASTLKASGSYEQYF | TRBJ2-7 | NA | TRBV19 | NA
TGCAGTGCTGGCCCGGGGGGCGAGCAGTACTTC | CSAGPGGEQYF | TRBJ2-7 | NA | TRBV20-1 | TRBD2
TGTGCCAGCAGCTTGGGCACAGGGGGCGCATTCACCATATATTTT | CASSLGTGGAFTIYF | TRBJ1-3 | NA | TRBV5-6 | TRBD1
TGTGCCAGCAGCTTTGGTCCTAGGCGGGTCTTC | CASSFGPRRVF | TRBJ2-1 | NA | TRBV5-6 | NA
TGTGCCAGTGACGTGGGGGGAGGTGAAGCTTTCTTT | CASDVGGGEAFF | TRBJ1-1 | NA | TRBV19 | NA
TGTGCCAGCAGTGAGGATTTCGGGATAGAAACAGATACGCAGTATTTT | CASSEDFGIETDTQYF | TRBJ2-3 | NA | TRBV6-4 | NA
TGTGCCAGCACCGGGACAGAGAATCAGCCCCAGCATTTT | CASTGTENQPQHF | TRBJ1-5 | NA | TRBV2 | TRBD1
TGTGCCAGCAGCGCCTCAGGGGAAATCAATCAGCCCCAGCATTTT | CASSASGEINQPQHF | TRBJ1-5 | once | TRBV9 | NA
TGTGCCAGTAGAGACAGGGGCAATCAGCCCCAGCATTTT | CASRDRGNQPQHF | TRBJ1-5 | NA | TRBV19 | TRBD1
TGCGCCAGCAGCCAGGTACTAGCGGGAGACAATGAGCAGTTCTTC | CASSQVLAGDNEQFF | TRBJ2-1 | NA | TRBV4-1 | TRBD2
TGTGCCAGCAGTTTAGGAGGGGGCGTGTATTACGAGCAGTACTTC | CASSLGGGVYYEQYF | TRBJ2-7 | NA | TRBV28 | NA
TGTGCCAGCAGGGTTGACTCCCAGTACTTC | CASRVDSQYF | TRBJ2-5 | NA | TRBV2 | NA
TGTGCCAGCAGCTCGACACAGAGCTCTGGGGCCAACGTCCTGACTTTC | CASSSTQSSGANVLTF | TRBJ2-6 | NA | TRBV7-9 | NA
TGCGCCAGCAGCCCCCAGGGGGCGCACACTGAAGCTTTCTTT | CASSPQGAHTEAFF | TRBJ1-1 | NA | TRBV5-1 | TRBD1
TGTGCCAGCACTTTGACTAGCGGGAAGACCCAGTACTTC | CASTLTSGKTQYF | TRBJ2-5 | few | TRBV6-5 | TRBD2
TGTGCCAGCAGCCCCGGACAGGGTTATCAGCCCCAGCATTTT | CASSPGQGYQPQHF | TRBJ1-5 | NA | TRBV7-9 | TRBD1
TGTGCCAGCCAAGATTGGTCTAGCGGGAGCCCCTACGAGCAGTACTTC | CASQDWSSGSPYEQYF | TRBJ2-7 | NA | TRBV18 | TRBD2
TGTGCCACCCTCCCTTCTTCGACGGGGAATGAAAAACTGTTTTTT | CATLPSSTGNEKLFF | TRBJ1-4 | NA | TRBV28 | NA
TGTGCCAGCAGCGTAGGCCCAGTATTAAGCTCTGGGGCCAACGTCCTGACTTTC | CASSVGPVLSSGANVLTF | TRBJ2-6 | NA | TRBV9 | NA
TGTGCCAGCAACCTTGGGGGCGCGAGCTATGCCTATGGCTACACCTTC | CASNLGGASYAYGYTF | TRBJ1-2 | NA | TRBV7-9 | NA
TGCGCCAGCAGCCAAGATGTTAACAGCCACTATGGCTACACCTTC | CASSQDVNSHYGYTF | TRBJ1-2 | few | TRBV4-1 | NA
TGTGCCAGCAGTTTTCAGGGGGGTGAAGCTTTCTTT | CASSFQGGEAFF | TRBJ1-1 | few | TRBV5-6 | TRBD1
TGTGCCATCAGTGAAGTAGCGGGGGACATATACGAGCAGTACTTC | CAISEVAGDIYEQYF | TRBJ2-7 | few | TRBV10-3 | TRBD2
TGTGCCAGCAGCTTAGCAGGGTCTGGGGCCAACGGCCTGACTTTC | CASSLAGSGANGLTF | TRBJ2-6 | NA | TRBV11-3 | NA
TGTGCCAGCAGCCCCATCGGTGGTTCCCTCCACTTT | CASSPIGGSLHF | TRBJ1-6 | NA | TRBV11-3 | NA